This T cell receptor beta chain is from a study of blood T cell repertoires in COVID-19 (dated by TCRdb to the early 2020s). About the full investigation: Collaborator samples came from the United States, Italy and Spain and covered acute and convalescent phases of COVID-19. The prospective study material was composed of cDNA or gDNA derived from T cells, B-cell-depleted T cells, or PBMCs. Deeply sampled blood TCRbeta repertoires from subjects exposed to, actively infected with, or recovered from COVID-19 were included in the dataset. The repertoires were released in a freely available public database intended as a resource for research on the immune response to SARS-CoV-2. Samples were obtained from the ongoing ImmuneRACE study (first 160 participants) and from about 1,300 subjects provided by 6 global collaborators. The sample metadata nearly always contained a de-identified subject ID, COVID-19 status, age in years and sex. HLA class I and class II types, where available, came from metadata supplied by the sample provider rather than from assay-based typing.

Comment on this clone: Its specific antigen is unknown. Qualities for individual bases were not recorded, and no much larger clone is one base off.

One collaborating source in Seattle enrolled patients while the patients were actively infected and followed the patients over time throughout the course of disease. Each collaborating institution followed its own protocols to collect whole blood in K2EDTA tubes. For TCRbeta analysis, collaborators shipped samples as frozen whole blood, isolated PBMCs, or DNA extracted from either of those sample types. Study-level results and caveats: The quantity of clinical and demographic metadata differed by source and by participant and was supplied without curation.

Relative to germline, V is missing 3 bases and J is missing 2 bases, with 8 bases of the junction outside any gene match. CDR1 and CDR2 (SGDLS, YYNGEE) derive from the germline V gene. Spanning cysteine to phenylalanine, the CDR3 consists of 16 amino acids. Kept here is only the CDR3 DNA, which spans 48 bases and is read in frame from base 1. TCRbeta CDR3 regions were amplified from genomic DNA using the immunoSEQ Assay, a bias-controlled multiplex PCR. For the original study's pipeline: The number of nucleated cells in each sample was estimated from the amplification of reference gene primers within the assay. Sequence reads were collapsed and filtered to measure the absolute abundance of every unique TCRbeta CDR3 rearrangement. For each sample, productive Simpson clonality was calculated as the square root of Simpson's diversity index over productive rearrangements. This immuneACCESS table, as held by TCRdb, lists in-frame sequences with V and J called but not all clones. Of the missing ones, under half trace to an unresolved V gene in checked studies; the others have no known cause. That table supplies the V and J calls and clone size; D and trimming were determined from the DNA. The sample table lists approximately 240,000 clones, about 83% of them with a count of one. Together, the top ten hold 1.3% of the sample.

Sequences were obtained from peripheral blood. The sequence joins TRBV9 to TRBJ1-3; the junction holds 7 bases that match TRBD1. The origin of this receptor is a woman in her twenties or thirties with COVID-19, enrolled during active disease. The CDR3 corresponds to CASSASDRSAGNTIYF. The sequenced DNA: TGTGCCAGCAGCGCGTCGGACAGGTCGGCTGGAAACACCATATATTTT.